This T cell receptor beta chain was profiled in a study of CD8 T cells in ankylosing spondylitis. Study results and caveats: Reportedly, significant enrichment of disease-linked clones occurred in matched ankylosing spondylitis synovial fluid. Ankylosing spondylitis blood appeared to be characterized by a TCR beta motif of under ten highly homologous variants.

This clonotype has just a few counts. Its antigen remains unknown. A single record per CDR3 protein comes from TCRdb applying MiXCR to the 5' RACE reads. The sample yields just under 550,000 distinct CDR3 sequences, roughly 12% seen once. The CDR3 covers 15 residues. CDR1 SNHLY and CDR2 FYNNEI come from the germline V gene. The trim removed 3 bases at V and 8 bases at J, leaving 6 bases unmatched. Sequencing input: blood, either unsorted or a sorted T cell fraction (not recorded which). This rearrangement joins TRBV2 to TRBJ2-1; TRBD2 aligns across 11 bases. The clonotype was recovered from a male donor with ankylosing spondylitis. CDR3 bases: TGTGCCAGCAGTGACGCTAGCGGGAGGTTGGATGAGCAGTTCTTC. Residues: CASSDASGRLDEQFF.